This T cell receptor (beta chain) was obtained from a study of T cells in Graves' hyperthyroidism and ophthalmopathy. The hyperthyroidism patients had all been newly diagnosed, and their disease duration was under 2 months. Their ages ranged from 18 to 65 years. Patients were excluded because of uncontrolled infection, other autoimmune disease, pregnancy or lactation. Amplification targeted TCR beta CDR3 regions from RNA transcripts. An initial round of RT-PCR targeting the TCR CDR3 relied on the HTBI primer set. Each CDR3 protein gets one entry after TCRdb re-called the multiplex PCR reads with MiXCR. The sample yields roughly 580,000 distinct CDR3 sequences, about half seen once. Trimming removed 6 bases from V and 4 bases from J; junction bases left unmatched: 8. Per germline, CDR1 LNHDA and CDR2 SQIVND (reference sequence). The CDR3 has 14 residues. This clonotype turned up a few times.

The chain couples TRBV19 to TRBJ2-7; TRBD1 matches 8 bases. The TCR sequence derives from a woman under 30 with Graves' hyperthyroidism. Material for sequencing was peripheral blood or thyroid tissue (not recorded which). The CDR3 DNA sequence: TGTGCCAGTAGGCCCGGGACAGGACCATACGAGCAGTACTTC. Translation gives CASRPGTGPYEQYF. The full variable domain, with the rest looked up from reference TRBV19 and TRBJ2-7, is DGGITQSPKYLFRKEGQNVTLSCEQNLNHDAMYWYRQDPGQGLRLIYYSQIVNDFQKGDIAEGYSVSREKKESFPLTVTSAQKNPTAFYLCASRPGTGPYEQYFGPGTRLTVT.